A single T cell receptor (beta chain) is shown here with its context. The antigen is undetermined. The table came from immunoSEQ multiplex PCR; TCRdb's copy has only in-frame clones and leaves some out. The table records roughly 130,000 clones, approximately 89% of them present only once. Trimming shortened V by 8 bases and J by 1 base, and 5 bases separated the two germline ends. The CDR3 is made up of 12 amino acids. Germline CDR1 LGHNT, CDR2 FRNRAP. The source of the sample is a study of cytomegalovirus exposure and HLA in healthy donors. Study-wide results and caveats: In the roughly 130 validation repertoires, a later analysis found that first-cohort TCR clusters tended to co-occur.

The sequenced sample consisted of PBMCs. The V gene is TRBV12-5, the J gene TRBJ2-2; D remains unclear. This clonotype originated in a man in his thirties or forties in good health and CMV-seronegative. For the CDR3, the DNA is TGTGCTAGTAGCCTGAACACCGGGGAGCTGTTTTTT. The encoded protein is CASSLNTGELFF.